This TCR beta chain was found in a study of identical twins. General study results and limits: Sharing of beta out-of-frame sequences by twins showed a weaker excess. When twins shared out-of-frame alpha sequences, those sequences had excess low generation probability.

A universal primer site was created by template switching, with the cDNA bearing unique molecular identifiers. MiXCR was run by TCRdb on the 5' RACE reads, yielding one entry per CDR3 protein. Found here are around 570,000 distinct CDR3 sequences, just under 10% of them singletons; the top ten hold roughly 3%. To note about this clonotype: Its antigen is still unknown.

The CDR3 covers 17 residues. Germline V gene data show CDR1 as DFQATT and CDR2 as SNEGSKA (reference sequence). V lost 1 base and J lost 0; bases outside the gene matches: 7. A further study also used this sample, focusing on yellow fever vaccine responses in identical twins.

This sequence was found in a woman between 18 and 29 years old in good health. Sequenced sample: PBMCs. The rearrangement joins TRBV20-1 to TRBJ2-7; 12 bases are a match to TRBD2. CDR3 amino acids: CSARVYGLAGYSYEQYF. Here the CDR3 DNA reads TGCAGTGCTAGAGTTTACGGACTAGCGGGATACTCCTACGAGCAGTACTTC.